This T cell receptor beta chain comes out of a study of shared clonotypes between healthy human individuals. Data came from immunoSEQ multiplex PCR; TCRdb stores just in-frame clones and leaves some out. The top ten clones hold around 0.4% of a sample with roughly 2,500,000 clones, 93% of them seen once. A remark on this clone: The same CDR3 also results from other DNA sequences found in this sample.

CDR3 size: 16 residues. V lost 0 bases and J lost 5, with 13 bases in between. Per germline, CDR1 KGHSH and CDR2 LQKENI. The sample consisted of naive CD4+ T cells from PBMCs. Subset noted: CD45RA+ positively selected. The clonotype was recovered from a man aged 18 to 30 in good health. Some clones in this sample may be carry-over from other donors' samples. The gene calls are TRBV18 and TRBJ2-2; perhaps TRBD1 as D (6 bases). Written as DNA, the CDR3 is TGTGCCAGCTCACCACCAAGCACAGGGCGTACCGGGGAGCTGTTTTTT. The encoded protein is CASSPPSTGRTGELFF. The whole variable domain, filled in from reference TRBV18 and TRBJ2-2, reads NAGVMQNPRHLVRRRGQEARLRCSPMKGHSHVYWYRQLPEEGLKFMVYLQKENIIDESGMPKERFSAEFPKEGPSILRIQQVVRGDSAAYFCASSPPSTGRTGELFFGEGSRLTVL.